This TCR beta chain was identified in a study of early T cells in non-severe SARS-CoV-2 infection. TCRdb re-derived calls from the 5' RACE reads in MiXCR, one entry per CDR3 protein. Of around 110,000 distinct CDR3 sequences listed, approximately 12% are singletons. This CDR3 comprises 16 residues. The V gene lost 3 bases and the J gene lost 5 bases, with 17 bases spanning the gap. The chain carries TRBV23-1 and TRBJ2-1; D assignment may be TRBD1 or TRBD2 (6 bases each). TRBV23-1 is noted as an ORF with a role that remains uncertain. This receptor was obtained from an adult who was a healthcare worker with PCR-confirmed SARS-CoV-2 infection or an uninfected control (not recorded which). The sample comprised whole blood. CDR3 coding DNA: TGCGCCAGCAGTCACCCCCCCACGGGGGCTCACAATGAGCAGTTCTTC. It yields the protein CASSHPPTGAHNEQFF.